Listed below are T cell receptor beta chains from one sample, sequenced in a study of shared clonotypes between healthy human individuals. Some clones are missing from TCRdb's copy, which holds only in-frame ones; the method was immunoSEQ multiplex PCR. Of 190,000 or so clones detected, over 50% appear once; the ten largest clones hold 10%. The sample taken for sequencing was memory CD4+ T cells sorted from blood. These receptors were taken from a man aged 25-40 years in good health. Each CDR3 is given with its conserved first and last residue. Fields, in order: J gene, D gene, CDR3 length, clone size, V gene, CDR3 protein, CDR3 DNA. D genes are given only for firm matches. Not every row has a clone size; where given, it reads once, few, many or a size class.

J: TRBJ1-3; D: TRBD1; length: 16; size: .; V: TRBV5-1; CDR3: CASSDRAQGSGNTIYF; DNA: TGCGCCAGCAGCGACAGGGCGCAGGGGTCTGGAAACACCATATATTTT
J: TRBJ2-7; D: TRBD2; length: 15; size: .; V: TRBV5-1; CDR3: CASSYSSGITYEQYF; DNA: TGCGCCAGCAGCTATTCTAGCGGGATAACCTACGAGCAGTACTTC
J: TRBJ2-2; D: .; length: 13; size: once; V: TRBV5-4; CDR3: CASNPRGTGELFF; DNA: TGTGCCAGCAACCCCCGGGGTACCGGGGAGCTGTTTTTT
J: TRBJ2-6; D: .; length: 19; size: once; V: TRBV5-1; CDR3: CASSLPARAPYSGANVLTF; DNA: TGCGCCAGCAGCCTGCCGGCGAGGGCCCCATACTCTGGGGCCAACGTCCTGACTTTC
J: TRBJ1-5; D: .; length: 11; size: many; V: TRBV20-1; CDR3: CSARGGGPQHF; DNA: TGCAGTGCTAGAGGGGGAGGGCCCCAGCATTTT
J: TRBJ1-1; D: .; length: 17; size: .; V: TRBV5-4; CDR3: CASRVGTSLRANTEAFF; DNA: TGTGCCAGCAGGGTTGGGACTTCACTAAGGGCGAACACTGAAGCTTTCTTT
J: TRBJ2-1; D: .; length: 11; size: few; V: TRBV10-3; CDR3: CASGPHNEQFF; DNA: TGTGCCTCGGGGCCGCATAATGAGCAGTTCTTC
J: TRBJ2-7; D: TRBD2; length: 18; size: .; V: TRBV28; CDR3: CASSSRTGTSGSSYEQYF; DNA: TGTGCCAGCAGTTCCCGAACCGGGACTAGCGGCTCCTCCTACGAGCAGTACTTC
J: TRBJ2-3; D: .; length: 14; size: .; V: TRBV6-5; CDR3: CASSRGQHSDTQYF; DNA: TGTGCCAGCAGCCGCGGACAGCACTCAGATACGCAGTATTTT
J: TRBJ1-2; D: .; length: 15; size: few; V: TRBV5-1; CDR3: CASREEGIFVSGYTF; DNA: TGCGCCAGCAGAGAAGAGGGGATATTCGTCAGCGGCTACACCTTC
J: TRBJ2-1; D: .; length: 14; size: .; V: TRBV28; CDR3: CASRQGNSYNEQFF; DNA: TGTGCCAGCAGGCAGGGGAACTCCTACAATGAGCAGTTCTTC
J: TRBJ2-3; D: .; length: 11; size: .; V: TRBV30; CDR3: CAWTHRDTQYF; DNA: TGTGCCTGGACCCACAGGGATACGCAGTATTTT
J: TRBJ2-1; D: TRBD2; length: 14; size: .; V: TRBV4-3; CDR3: CASSRSGGFNEQFF; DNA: TGCGCCAGCAGCCGGAGCGGGGGTTTCAATGAGCAGTTCTTC
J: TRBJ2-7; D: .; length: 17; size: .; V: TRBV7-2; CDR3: CASSLVGPSTSSYEQYF; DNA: TGTGCCAGCAGCTTAGTTGGTCCTAGCACCTCCTCCTACGAGCAGTACTTC
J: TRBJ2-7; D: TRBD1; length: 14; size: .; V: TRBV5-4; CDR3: CASSGGQGFNEQYF; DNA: TGTGCCAGCAGCGGGGGACAGGGGTTCAACGAGCAGTACTTC
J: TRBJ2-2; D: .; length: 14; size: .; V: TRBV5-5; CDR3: CASSSIRGTGELFF; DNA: TGTGCCAGCAGCTCCATTAGGGGAACCGGGGAGCTGTTTTTT
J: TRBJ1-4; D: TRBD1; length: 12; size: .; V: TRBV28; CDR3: CASGGQKGKLFF; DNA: TGTGCCAGTGGGGGACAGAAGGGAAAACTGTTTTTT
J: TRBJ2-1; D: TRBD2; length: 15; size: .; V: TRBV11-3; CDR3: CASSWSGGTYNEQFF; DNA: TGTGCCAGCAGCTGGTCGGGAGGCACCTACAATGAGCAGTTCTTC
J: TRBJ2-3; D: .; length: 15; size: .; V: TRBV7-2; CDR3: CASSLGSGSTDTQYF; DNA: TGTGCCAGCAGCTTAGGATCCGGGTCCACAGATACGCAGTATTTT
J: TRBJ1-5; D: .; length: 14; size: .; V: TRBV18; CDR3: CASSPSGPNQPQHF; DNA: TGTGCCAGCTCACCTTCGGGGCCCAATCAGCCCCAGCATTTT
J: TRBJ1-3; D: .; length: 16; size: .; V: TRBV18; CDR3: CASSPLPRGSGNTIYF; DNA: TGTGCCAGCTCACCCCTTCCTCGGGGTAGTGGAAACACCATATATTTT
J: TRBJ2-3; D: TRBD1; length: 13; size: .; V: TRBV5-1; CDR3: CASTEGAQDTQYF; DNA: TGCGCCAGCACCGAGGGGGCCCAAGATACGCAGTATTTT
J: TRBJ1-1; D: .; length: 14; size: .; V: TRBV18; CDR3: CASSPKQMNTEAFF; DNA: TGTGCCAGCTCACCAAAACAGATGAACACTGAAGCTTTCTTT
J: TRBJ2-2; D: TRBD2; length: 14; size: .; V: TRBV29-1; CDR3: CSVVAGGSTGELFF; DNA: TGCAGCGTTGTTGCGGGAGGCTCCACCGGGGAGCTGTTTTTT
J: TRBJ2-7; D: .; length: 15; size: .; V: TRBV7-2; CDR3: CASSLEFWRNYEQYF; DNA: TGTGCCAGCAGCTTAGAGTTTTGGAGAAACTACGAGCAGTACTTC
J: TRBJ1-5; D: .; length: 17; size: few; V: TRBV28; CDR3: CASSLTPPGFGNQPQHF; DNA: TGTGCCAGCAGTCTTACCCCCCCAGGGTTTGGCAATCAGCCCCAGCATTTT
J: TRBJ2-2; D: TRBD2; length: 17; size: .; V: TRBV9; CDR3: CASSVTSGRLNTGELFF; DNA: TGTGCCAGCAGCGTGACTAGCGGGAGGCTAAACACCGGGGAGCTGTTTTTT
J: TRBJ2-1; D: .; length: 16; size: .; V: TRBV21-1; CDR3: CASSKPSGRGYNEQFF; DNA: TGTGCCAGCAGCAAACCTAGCGGGAGAGGGTACAATGAGCAGTTCTTC
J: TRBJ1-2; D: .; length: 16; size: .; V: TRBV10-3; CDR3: CAISRLGPNDIGGYTF; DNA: TGTGCCATCAGTCGTCTCGGGCCTAATGACATTGGGGGCTACACCTTC
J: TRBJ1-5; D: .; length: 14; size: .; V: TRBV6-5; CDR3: CASGKAGLGQPQHF; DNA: TGTGCCAGCGGAAAGGCCGGATTGGGCCAGCCCCAGCATTTT
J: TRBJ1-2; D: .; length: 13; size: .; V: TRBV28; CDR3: CAGGGRGGYGYTF; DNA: TGTGCCGGCGGGGGCAGGGGAGGCTATGGCTACACCTTC
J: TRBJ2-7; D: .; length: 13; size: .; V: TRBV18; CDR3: CASSPIGIREQYF; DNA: TGTGCCAGCTCACCAATAGGGATTCGCGAGCAGTACTTC
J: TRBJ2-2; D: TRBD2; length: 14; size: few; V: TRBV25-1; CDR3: CASRDHGGDGELFF; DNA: TGTGCCAGCAGGGATCATGGGGGGGACGGGGAGCTGTTTTTT
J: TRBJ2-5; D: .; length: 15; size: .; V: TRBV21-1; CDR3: CASSKRGEIEETQYF; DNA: TGTGCCAGCAGCAAAAGGGGGGAGATTGAAGAGACCCAGTACTTC
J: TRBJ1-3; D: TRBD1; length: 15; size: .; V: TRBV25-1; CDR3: CASSDIDRGGNTIYF; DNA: TGTGCCAGCAGTGATATCGACAGGGGAGGAAACACCATATATTTT
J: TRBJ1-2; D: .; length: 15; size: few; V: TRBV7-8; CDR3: CASSLVQGSGYGYTF; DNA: TGTGCCAGCAGCTTAGTTCAGGGGAGCGGCTATGGCTACACCTTC
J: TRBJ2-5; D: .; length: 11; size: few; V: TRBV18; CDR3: CASSELETQYF; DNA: TGTGCCAGCTCAGAATTGGAGACCCAGTACTTC
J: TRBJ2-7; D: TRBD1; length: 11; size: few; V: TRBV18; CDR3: CASQGAYEQYF; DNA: TGTGCCAGCCAGGGGGCCTACGAGCAGTACTTC
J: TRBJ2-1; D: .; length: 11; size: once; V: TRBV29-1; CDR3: CSVESRGEQFF; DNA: TGCAGCGTTGAAAGCAGGGGCGAGCAGTTCTTC
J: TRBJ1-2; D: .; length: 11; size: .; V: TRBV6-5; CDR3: CASSTGSGYTF; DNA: TGTGCCAGCAGTACAGGGTCCGGCTACACCTTC
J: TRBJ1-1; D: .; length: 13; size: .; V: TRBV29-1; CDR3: CSVEEQVNTEAFF; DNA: TGCAGCGTTGAAGAGCAAGTAAACACTGAAGCTTTCTTT
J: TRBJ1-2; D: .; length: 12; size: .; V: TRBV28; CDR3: CASSARDYGYTF; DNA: TGTGCCAGCAGTGCCAGGGACTATGGCTACACCTTC
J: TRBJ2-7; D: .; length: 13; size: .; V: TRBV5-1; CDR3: CASSRDFIYEQYF; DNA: TGCGCCAGCAGCAGGGACTTTATCTACGAGCAGTACTTC
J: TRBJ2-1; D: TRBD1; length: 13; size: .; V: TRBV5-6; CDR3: CASSRQGDNEQFF; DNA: TGTGCCAGCAGCCGACAGGGGGACAATGAGCAGTTCTTC
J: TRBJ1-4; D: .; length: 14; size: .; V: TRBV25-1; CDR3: CASSDRLLNEKLFF; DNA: TGTGCCAGCAGTGACAGATTACTTAATGAAAAACTGTTTTTT
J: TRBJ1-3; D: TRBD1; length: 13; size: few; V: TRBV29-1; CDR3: CSVSTGAGNTIYF; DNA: TGCAGCGTTTCGACAGGGGCGGGAAACACCATATATTTT
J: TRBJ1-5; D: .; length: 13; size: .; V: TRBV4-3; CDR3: CASSQGGGQPQHF; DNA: TGCGCCAGCAGCCAAGGTGGGGGTCAGCCCCAGCATTTT
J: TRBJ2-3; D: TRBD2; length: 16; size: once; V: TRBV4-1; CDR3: CASSQDWPSGTDTQYF; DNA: TGCGCCAGCAGCCAAGATTGGCCTAGCGGAACAGATACGCAGTATTTT
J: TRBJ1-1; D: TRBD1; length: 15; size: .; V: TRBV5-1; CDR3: CASSSQGEVYTEAFF; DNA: TGCGCCAGCAGCTCCCAGGGGGAGGTGTACACTGAAGCTTTCTTT
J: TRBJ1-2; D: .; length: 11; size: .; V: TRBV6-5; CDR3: CASSRGWGYTF; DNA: TGTGCCAGCAGTCGAGGCTGGGGCTACACCTTC
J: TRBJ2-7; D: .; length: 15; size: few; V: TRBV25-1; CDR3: CASTSWGGNSYEQYF; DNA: TGTGCCAGCACTTCTTGGGGCGGGAACTCCTACGAGCAGTACTTC
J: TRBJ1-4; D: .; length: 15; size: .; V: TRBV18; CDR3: CASSPSGTTNEKLFF; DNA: TGTGCCAGCTCACCATCCGGGACAACTAATGAAAAACTGTTTTTT
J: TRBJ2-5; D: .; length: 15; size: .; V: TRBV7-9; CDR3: CASSLGGTGVETQYF; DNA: TGTGCCAGCAGCTTGGGGGGCACGGGAGTGGAGACCCAGTACTTC